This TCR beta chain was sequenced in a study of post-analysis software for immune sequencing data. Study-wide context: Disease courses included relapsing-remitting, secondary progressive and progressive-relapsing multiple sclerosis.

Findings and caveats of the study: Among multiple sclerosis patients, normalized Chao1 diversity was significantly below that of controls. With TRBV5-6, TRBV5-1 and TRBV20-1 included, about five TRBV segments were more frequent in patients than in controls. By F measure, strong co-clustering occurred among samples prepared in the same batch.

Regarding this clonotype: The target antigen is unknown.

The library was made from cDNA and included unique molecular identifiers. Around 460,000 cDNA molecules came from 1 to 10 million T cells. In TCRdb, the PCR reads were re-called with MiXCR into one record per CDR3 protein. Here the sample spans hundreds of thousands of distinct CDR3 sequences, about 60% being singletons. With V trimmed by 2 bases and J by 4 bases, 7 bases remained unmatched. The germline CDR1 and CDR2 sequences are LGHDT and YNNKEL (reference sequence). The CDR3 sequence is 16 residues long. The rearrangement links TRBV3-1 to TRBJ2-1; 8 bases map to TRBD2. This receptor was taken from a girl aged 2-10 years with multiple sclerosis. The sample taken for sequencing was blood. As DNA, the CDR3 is TGTGCCAGCAGCCAACGCGGGGGGCCTTCTTACAATGAGCAGTTCTTC. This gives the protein CASSQRGGPSYNEQFF.